This T cell receptor (beta chain) derives from a study of cytomegalovirus exposure and HLA in healthy donors (dated 2017 in TCRdb). Regarding the research as a whole: An earlier analysis of roughly 500 of the donors reported 250 to 350 Gb of sequence data and around 120 million unique TCR beta sequences from around 200 million T cells. An early release that covered about 600 HLA-typed donors contained 300 to 350 gigabases of sequencing data and 85 million to 100 million unique TCR sequences. The genetic ancestry cluster associated with self-reported Caucasian donors included roughly four fifths of the roughly 380 genotyped donors. The study aimed to test whether signatures of past pathogen exposure could be identified by cataloging public T cell receptors. The study used immunosequencing to profile the T cell repertoires of about 670 subjects and linked those repertoires to cytomegalovirus serostatus. Besides the first cohort of around 700 subjects, a separate validation cohort made up of over 100 different subjects was used. High-throughput TCR immunosequencing, statistical association of individual TCRs with disease status, and machine learning were combined to predict cytomegalovirus infection status. A later analysis re-examined previously published TCR beta repertoires from several hundred donors and added high-resolution HLA genotyping to investigate patterns of TCR occurrence. Rather than drawing on any new phenotypic data, the later analysis identified candidate immune exposures from TCR beta sequences and the way those sequences occurred across donors. An earlier analysis of 500 to 650 of the donors applied high-throughput TCR beta sequencing to assess whether each TCR beta V gene segment acted as functional or pseudogenic. Donor age, sex, ethnicity and CMV serostatus were compiled together with the repertoire data. A later genetic analysis took genome-wide SNP genotypes for about three fifths of the 666 donors and used that subset as a discovery cohort. All discovery cohort repertoires had been generated on a single sequencing platform. HLA typing included class I and class II loci at four-digit resolution. Typing coverage varied by locus: roughly 629-640 donors for A, B, C, DRB1 and DQB1; about 520 for DQA1; approximately 610 for DPA1; approximately 470 for DPB1. A few DR-DQ haplotypes were treated as single units for association and clustering because of strong linkage in the cohort. Across 300 to 400 genotyped donors of the cohort, an average of roughly 250,000 unique TCR beta nucleotide sequences per donor were sequenced, and roughly a sixth of those sequences were non-productive. General conclusions and limits of the study: A later analysis found that most CMV-associated TCR beta chains appeared HLA-restricted, with HLA associations seemingly driven largely by CMV exposure. Some IMGT-functional V segments, including TRBV6-2 and TRBV6-3, could not be told apart with the 87-base-pair reads, so those segments were excluded. The classifier was reported to diagnose cytomegalovirus status with high specificity and sensitivity in both the original and validation cohorts. In a later analysis, TCR association rates were found to vary across HLA loci, with the most associated TCRs seen for DRB1 alleles and the fewest for HLA-C alleles. Only TCR beta chains were sequenced in this cohort, and the absence of alpha or paired-chain data limited detectable features. The presence/absence analyses assumed that sequencing depth was roughly uniform across donors, and that assumption may not be true. Linkage disequilibrium might explain the correlated functional status among segregating V segments, but an unknown experimental factor could not be excluded. In the study, around 160 TCR beta chains were listed as associated with cytomegalovirus. In vitro tests confirmed that a few of the cytomegalovirus-associated TCR beta chains recognize cytomegalovirus antigens. A group of highly shared sequence variants was considered likely to be a technical artifact of the sequencing pipeline. V-gene and J-gene trimming of TCR beta chains was associated with a missense DCLRE1C variant in a later genetic analysis, and the association was replicated in an independent cohort. In a later genetic analysis, fewer N-insertions in productive TCRs were reported among donors in an Asian-associated ancestry cluster than the approximately 670-donor mean. HLA typing was unavailable for some donors at each locus, so association tests used only the typed subset. In a later analysis, 15,000 to 20,000 TCR beta sequences were associated with specific HLA alleles at a false discovery rate of 0.05. When HLA alleles, especially DR and DQ, strongly co-occurred, TCR associations were difficult to assign to individual alleles. In an earlier analysis of approximately 590 of the donors, most TCR beta V segments were observed in productive rearrangements about 87% or about 30% of the time, broadly matching IMGT annotations. A further reported finding was that TCR beta sequences accurately predicted the HLA-A and HLA-B alleles for most subjects in the first cohort. For the cohort, immune exposure information was limited to CMV serostatus. The earlier analysis of 450 to 700 of the donors excluded fewer than 20 rarely observed V segments, including chromosome 9 orphons, because counts were too low. Compared with equally common non-associated chains, HLA-associated TCR beta chains in a later analysis were more clonally expanded and had lower generation probabilities. Most TCR sequences were observed very rarely across donors, whereas some public TCRs were present in many individuals. It was suggested by the authors that the approach could potentially be generalized to other disease states and immunological phenotypes. A later analysis reported that several top co-occurrence clusters appeared linked to parvovirus B19, influenza, CMV and Epstein-Barr virus.

In total, about 650 healthy bone marrow donors made up the cohort. At the time of sampling, every cohort member was nominally healthy, though immune exposures that went unrecorded were likely present. The donor tested CMV seronegative and was one of the 352 seronegative cohort members. A peripheral blood sample was provided by each donor, and peripheral blood mononuclear cells were used for TCR beta sequencing. The Qiagen DNeasy Blood Extraction Kit was used to extract genomic DNA from the blood cell samples. Trimming at the junction amounts to 6 bases on V and 4 bases on J, and the germline ends lie 12 bases apart. According to the germline V gene (reference sequence), CDR1 reads MNHEY and CDR2 reads SMNVEV. The CDR3 covers 13 residues, taking in both the cysteine and the phenylalanine. The DNA shown is the 39-base CDR3, in frame from base 1. This clone was seen a handful of times. This receptor's antigen is unknown. Base qualities are missing; no much larger clone stands one base away.

The library was built by means of the immunoSEQ multiplex PCR assay. For the multiplex PCR, a mixture combining 60 forward primers for TCR Vbeta segments and 13 reverse primers for TCR Jbeta segments was used. Amplification of the CDR3 region of rearranged TCR beta genes was performed with a multiplex PCR assay on genomic DNA. On the Illumina HiSeq System, the amplified TCR beta libraries were sequenced as 87-base-pair reads. From the authors' description of their analysis: Across the 700 or so repertoires, a later analysis counted approximately 75 million unique TCR beta chains, about 10 million of which were shared by at least two donors. A nearest-neighbor algorithm error-corrected the raw reads and collapsed the reads into unique sequences, merging closely related sequences to remove PCR and sequencing errors. To assign V, D and J gene segments, CDR3 sequences were aligned to IMGT reference sequences. For a sequence to be retained, a match of at least six nucleotides to both a V gene segment and a J gene segment was required. Rearrangements were called productive when the CDR3 lacked stop codons and stayed in frame with V and J; all others were non-productive. Following IMGT convention, CDR3 was defined as the stretch from the second conserved V-encoded cysteine up to the conserved J-encoded phenylalanine. Sequences without an unambiguous match to a single V gene segment were excluded from the earlier analysis of 450 to 650 of the donors. In an earlier analysis of about 590 of the donors, a V segment was called functional when productive rearrangements were above 56.7%, and segregating when the standard deviation between donors exceeded 5%. A statistical classification framework was built for diagnosing cytomegalovirus status from the catalog of TCR beta chain sequences. In a later analysis, V and J genes were assigned by comparing TCR nucleotide sequences against IMGT/GENE-DB human TR gene sequences. The TCRdist pipeline was used in a later analysis to assign CDR3 sequences and most-parsimonious VDJ recombination scenarios. In a later analysis, every TCR beta chain was defined by the combination of its CDR3 amino acid sequence and its V-gene family, and reads without a unique V-gene family were dropped. A later analysis removed 450 to 600 highly shared, low-generation-probability nucleotide sequences to deal with suspected cross-contamination and a sequencing artifact. In a later analysis, a clonal expansion index for each public chain was calculated from normalized within-repertoire ranks of inferred template counts. In a later analysis, generation probabilities were computed using a VDJ recombination model fitted to out-of-frame rearrangements, and the results were checked against IGoR. In a later analysis, TCR-TCR, TCR-HLA and TCR-CMV co-occurrence was scored with hypergeometric tests, and a repertoire-size bias correction was applied to TCR pairs. To estimate false discovery rates, a later analysis permuted the HLA or CMV assignments 20 times. In a later analysis, co-occurring TCRs were grouped using DBSCAN, and TCRdist sequence similarity was added for clustering within HLA-allele-positive subsets. For co-occurrence clustering, repertoires with fewer than 30,000 or more than 120,000 public chains were excluded, along with a handful of repertoires with anomalous nucleotide sharing. TCRdb provides this immuneACCESS table in a form limited to in-frame rearrangements. Some clones are lacking; in checked studies, under half of them reflect an unresolved V gene, and why the rest are absent is not known. V, J and clone size are those of that table, while D and trimming were read from the DNA. For this sample there are around 170,000 clones; roughly 77% appear just once. In total, the top ten clones hold 1.5% to 2% of the sample.

The TCR was taken from a woman aged 25 to 39 in good health and CMV-seronegative. Sequenced material: PBMCs. The rearranged segments are TRBV27 and TRBJ1-2; the best D guess is TRBD1, with 5 bases matching. The sequenced DNA is TGTGCCAGCAGGGGGGGACTCCTCTATGGCTACACCTTC. Protein translation: CASRGGLLYGYTF.